Sequencing of this TCR beta chain was carried out in a study of cytomegalovirus exposure and HLA in healthy donors. The overall study: For the roughly 400 genotyped donors, 81% fell within the Caucasian-associated ancestry cluster.

Overall study findings and caveats: A link between a missense DCLRE1C variant and TCR beta V- and J-gene trimming emerged from a later analysis.

Note on this clone: Antigen specificity is unknown.

Trimming left V 0 bases short and J 4 bases short, with 18 bases between. Looked up from germline, CDR1 is LNHDA and CDR2 is SQIVND (reference sequence). The CDR3 is 17 amino acids. Primers for the PCR totalled 60 Vbeta and 13 Jbeta. Data came from immunoSEQ multiplex PCR; TCRdb stores just in-frame clones and leaves some out. This sample has approximately 99,000 clones, with around 85% found just once. This TCR came from a middle-aged man in good health and CMV-seropositive. The rearrangement links TRBV19 to TRBJ1-2; a weak D match, TRBD1 (5 bases). Material: PBMCs. The CDR3 here is CASSIDLPTVPTYGYTF. The DNA of the CDR3 is TGTGCCAGTAGTATAGATCTCCCGACAGTCCCTACCTATGGCTACACCTTC.